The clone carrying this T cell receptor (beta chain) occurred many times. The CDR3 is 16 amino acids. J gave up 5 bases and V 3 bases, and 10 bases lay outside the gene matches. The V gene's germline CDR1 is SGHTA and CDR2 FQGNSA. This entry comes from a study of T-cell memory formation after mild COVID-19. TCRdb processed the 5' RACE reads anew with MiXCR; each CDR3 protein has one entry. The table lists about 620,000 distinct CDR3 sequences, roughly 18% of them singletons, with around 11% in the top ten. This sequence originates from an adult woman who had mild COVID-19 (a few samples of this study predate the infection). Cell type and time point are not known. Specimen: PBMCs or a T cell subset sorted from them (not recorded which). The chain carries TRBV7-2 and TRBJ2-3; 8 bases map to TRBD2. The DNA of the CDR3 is TGTGCCAGCAGCTTGGAACTAGCGGTGGGGGGAGATACGCAGTATTTT. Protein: CASSLELAVGGDTQYF.